This T cell receptor (beta chain) was identified in a study of blood T cells in healthy people across ages. Researchers collected about 9.6 milliliters of peripheral blood from every single donor. Next came a second PCR, run for roughly 6 to 11 cycles, which used a sample-barcoded 5' primer along with a J-beta primer mix. Using its own MiXCR run on the 5' RACE reads, TCRdb lists one record per CDR3 protein. This sample has approximately 830,000 distinct CDR3 sequences, with 55% to 65% found just once. The CDR3 covers 14 residues. V lost 5 bases and J 4 bases, leaving 14 bases between the germline ends. The sample holds a few counts of this clonotype.

Sequencing was performed on blood. The sequence was collected from a man between 25 and 39 years old in good health. The gene calls are TRBV12-3 or TRBV12-4 and TRBJ1-2; D is unresolved. The chain's CDR3 is CASSVSGEAYGYTF. Written as DNA, the CDR3 is TGTGCCAGCAGTGTTTCCGGGGAGGCCTATGGCTACACCTTC.